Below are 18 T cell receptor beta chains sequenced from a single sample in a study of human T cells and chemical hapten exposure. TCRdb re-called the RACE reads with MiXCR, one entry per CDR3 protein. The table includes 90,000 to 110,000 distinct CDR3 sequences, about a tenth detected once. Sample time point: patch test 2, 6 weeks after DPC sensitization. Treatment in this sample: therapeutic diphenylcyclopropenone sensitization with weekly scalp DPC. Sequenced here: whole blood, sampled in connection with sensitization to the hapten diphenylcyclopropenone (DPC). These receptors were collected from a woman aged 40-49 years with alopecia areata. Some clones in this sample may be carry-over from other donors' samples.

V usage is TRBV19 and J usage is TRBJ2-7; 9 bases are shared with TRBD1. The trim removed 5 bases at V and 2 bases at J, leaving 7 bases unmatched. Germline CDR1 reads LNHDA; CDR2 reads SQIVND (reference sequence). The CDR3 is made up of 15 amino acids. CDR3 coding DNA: TGTGCCAGTAGTGCCGGGACAGGGAAAACCTACGAGCAGTACTTC. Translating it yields CASSAGTGKTYEQYF.

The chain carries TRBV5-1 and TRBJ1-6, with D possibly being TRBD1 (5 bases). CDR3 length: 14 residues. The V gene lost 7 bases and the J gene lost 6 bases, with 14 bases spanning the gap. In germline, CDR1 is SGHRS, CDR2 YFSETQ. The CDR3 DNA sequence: TGCGCCAGCCAGGCGGGGGACCCTAATTCACCCCTCCACTTT. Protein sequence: CASQAGDPNSPLHF.

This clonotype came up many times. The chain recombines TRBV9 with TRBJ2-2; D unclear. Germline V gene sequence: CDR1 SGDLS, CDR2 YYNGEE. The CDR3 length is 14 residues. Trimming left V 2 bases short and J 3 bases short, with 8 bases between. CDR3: CASSVGGDTGELFF. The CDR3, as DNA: TGTGCCAGCAGCGTGGGCGGAGACACCGGGGAGCTGTTTTTT.

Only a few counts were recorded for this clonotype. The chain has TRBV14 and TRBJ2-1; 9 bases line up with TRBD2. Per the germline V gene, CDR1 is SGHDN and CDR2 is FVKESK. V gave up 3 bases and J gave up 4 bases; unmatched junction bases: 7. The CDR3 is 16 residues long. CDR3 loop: CASSQPLAGKYNEQFF. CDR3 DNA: TGTGCCAGCAGCCAGCCTCTAGCGGGGAAATACAATGAGCAGTTCTTC. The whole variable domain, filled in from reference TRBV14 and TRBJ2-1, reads EAGVTQFPSHSVIEKGQTVTLRCDPISGHDNLYWYRRVMGKEIKFLLHFVKESKQDESGMPNNRFLAERTGGTYSTLKVQPAELEDSGVYFCASSQPLAGKYNEQFFGPGTRLTVL.

This chain's CDR3 is CSVEDLAGSTDTQYF. Written as DNA, the CDR3 is TGCAGCGTTGAAGATCTTGCCGGCTCCACAGATACGCAGTATTTT. V is TRBV29-1 and J is TRBJ2-3; D gene unclear. The germline CDR1 and CDR2 sequences are SQVTM and ANQGSEA. The CDR3 is 15 residues long. Trimming took off 0 bases at V and 2 bases at J, with 12 bases between the two ends.

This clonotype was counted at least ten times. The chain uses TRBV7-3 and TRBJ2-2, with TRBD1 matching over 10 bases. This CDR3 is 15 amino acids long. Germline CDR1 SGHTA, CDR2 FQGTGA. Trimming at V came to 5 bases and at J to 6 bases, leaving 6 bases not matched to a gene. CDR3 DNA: TGTGCCAGCAGCCCCGGGACAGGGGTGTCCGGGGAGCTGTTTTTT. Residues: CASSPGTGVSGELFF. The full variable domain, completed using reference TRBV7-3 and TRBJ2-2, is GAGVSQTPSNKVTEKGKYVELRCDPISGHTALYWYRQSLGQGPEFLIYFQGTGAADDSGLPNDRFFAVRPEGSVSTLKIQRTERGDSAVYLCASSPGTGVSGELFFGEGSRLTVL.

The CDR3 DNA sequence: TGTGCCAGCAGGGGACAGGGAGTCACCTACGAGCAGTACTTC. Encoded protein: CASRGQGVTYEQYF. The chain couples TRBV6-1 to TRBJ2-7, with 9 bases fitting TRBD1. V was clipped by 6 bases and J by 2 bases; unmatched bases: 5. Germline loops: CDR1 MNHNS, CDR2 SASEGT. CDR3 length: 14 amino acids.

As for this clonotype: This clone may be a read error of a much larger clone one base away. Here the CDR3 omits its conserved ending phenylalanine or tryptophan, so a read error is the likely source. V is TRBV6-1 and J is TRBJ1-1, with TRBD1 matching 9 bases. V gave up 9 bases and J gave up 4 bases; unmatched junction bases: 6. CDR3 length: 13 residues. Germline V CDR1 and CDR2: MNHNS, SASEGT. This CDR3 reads CASGRGQGTEAFY. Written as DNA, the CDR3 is TGTGCCAGTGGTAGGGGACAGGGCACTGAAGCTTTCTAT.

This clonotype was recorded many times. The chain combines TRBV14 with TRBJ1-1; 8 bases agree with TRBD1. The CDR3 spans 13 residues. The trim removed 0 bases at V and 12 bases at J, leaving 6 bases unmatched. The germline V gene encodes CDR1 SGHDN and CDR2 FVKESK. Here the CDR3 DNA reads TGTGCCAGCAGCCAAGACCGACAGGGGATACCTTTCTTT. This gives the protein CASSQDRQGIPFF.

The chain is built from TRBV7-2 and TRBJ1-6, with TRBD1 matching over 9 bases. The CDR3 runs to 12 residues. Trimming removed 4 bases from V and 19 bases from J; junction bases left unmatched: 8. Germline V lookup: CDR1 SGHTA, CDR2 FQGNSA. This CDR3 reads CASSSRDRAPHF. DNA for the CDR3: TGTGCCAGCAGCTCGAGGGACAGGGCCCCTCACTTT.

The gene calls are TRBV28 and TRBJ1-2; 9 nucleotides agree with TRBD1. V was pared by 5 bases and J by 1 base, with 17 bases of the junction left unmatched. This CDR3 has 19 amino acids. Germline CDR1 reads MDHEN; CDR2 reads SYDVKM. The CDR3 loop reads CASSLPSRDREPYNYGYTF. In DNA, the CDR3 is TGTGCCAGCAGTCTTCCGTCCCGGGACAGGGAACCTTATAACTATGGCTACACCTTC.

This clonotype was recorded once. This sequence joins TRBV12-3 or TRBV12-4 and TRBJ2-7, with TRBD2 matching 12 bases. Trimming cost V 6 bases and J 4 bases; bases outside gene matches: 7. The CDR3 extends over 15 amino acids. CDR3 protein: CASRTSGGEAYEQYF. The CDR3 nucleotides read TGTGCCAGCAGGACTAGCGGGGGCGAAGCATACGAGCAGTACTTC.

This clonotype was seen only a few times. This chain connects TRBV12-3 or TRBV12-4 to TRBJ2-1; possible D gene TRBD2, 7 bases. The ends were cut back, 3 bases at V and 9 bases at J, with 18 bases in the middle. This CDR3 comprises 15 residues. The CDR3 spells CASSLRRGGGSEQFF. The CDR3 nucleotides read TGTGCCAGCAGTTTGAGGAGGGGGGGAGGAAGTGAGCAGTTCTTC.

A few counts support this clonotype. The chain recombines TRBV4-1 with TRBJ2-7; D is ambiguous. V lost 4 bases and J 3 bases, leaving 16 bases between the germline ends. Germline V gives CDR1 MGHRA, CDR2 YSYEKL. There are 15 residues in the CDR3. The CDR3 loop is CASSRVSLKGYEQYF. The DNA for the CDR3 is TGCGCCAGCAGCCGAGTATCCTTAAAGGGCTACGAGCAGTACTTC.

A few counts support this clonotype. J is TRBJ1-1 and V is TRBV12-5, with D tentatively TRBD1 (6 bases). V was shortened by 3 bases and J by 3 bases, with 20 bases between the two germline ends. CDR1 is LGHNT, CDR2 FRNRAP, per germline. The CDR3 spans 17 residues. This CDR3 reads CASGFSYREGGDTEAFF. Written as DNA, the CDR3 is TGTGCTAGTGGTTTTAGTTACAGGGAGGGCGGTGACACTGAAGCTTTCTTT. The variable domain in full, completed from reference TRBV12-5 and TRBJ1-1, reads DARVTQTPRHKVTEMGQEVTMRCQPILGHNTVFWYRQTMMQGLELLAYFRNRAPLDDSGMPKDRFSAEMPDATLATLKIQPSEPRDSAVYFCASGFSYREGGDTEAFFGQGTRLTVV.

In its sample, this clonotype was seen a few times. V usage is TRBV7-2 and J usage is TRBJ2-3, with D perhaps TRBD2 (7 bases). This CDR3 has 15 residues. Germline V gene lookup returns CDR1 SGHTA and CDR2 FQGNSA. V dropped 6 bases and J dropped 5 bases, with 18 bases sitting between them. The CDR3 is CASSRIRGAGDTQYF. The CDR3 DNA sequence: TGTGCCAGCAGTCGAATCCGGGGGGCAGGAGATACGCAGTATTTT.

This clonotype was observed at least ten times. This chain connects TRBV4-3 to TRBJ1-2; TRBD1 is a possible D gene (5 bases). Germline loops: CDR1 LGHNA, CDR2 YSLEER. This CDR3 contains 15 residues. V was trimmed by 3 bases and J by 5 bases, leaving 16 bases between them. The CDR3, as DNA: TGCGCCAGCAGCCAGCCCAGGGATGGGTCTTATGGCTACACCTTC. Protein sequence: CASSQPRDGSYGYTF.

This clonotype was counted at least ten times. The CDR3 loop reads CASSPSDSYNSPLHF. CDR3 coding DNA: TGTGCCAGCAGCCCTTCCGACAGTTATAATTCACCCCTCCACTTT. The chain uses TRBV7-2 and TRBJ1-6, with D perhaps matching TRBD1 (5 bases). V was clipped by 5 bases and J by 4 bases, with 12 bases between them. This CDR3 spans 15 amino acids. Germline V gene sequence: CDR1 SGHTA, CDR2 FQGNSA.